The present TCR beta chain was sequenced within a study of molecular identifiers for immune sequencing clone quantification. About the study: Replicate RNA from approximately 20,000 or 98,000 naive CD8 T cells formed five aliquots; four were sequenced.

TCRdb itself ran the PCR reads through MiXCR, one entry per CDR3 protein. Altogether 100,000 or so distinct CDR3 sequences are present, around 30% being singletons, with the ten largest covering about 9.7%. The CDR3 extends over 13 amino acids. Per germline, CDR1 SGHTA and CDR2 FQGNSA. Deletions cut 5 bases from V and 5 bases from J, with 10 bases between. Sequenced sample: naive CD8+ T cells from blood, with Jurkat cell RNA spiked in. Subset indicated: FACS-sorted CD8+CD4-CCR7+CD45RA+ naive T cells. The V gene is TRBV7-2, the J gene TRBJ2-4; possible D gene TRBD2, 5 bases. The receptor was isolated from a human donor in good health. Some libraries in this study had Jurkat cell RNA spiked in. The chain's CDR3 is CASSNLLENIQYF. For the CDR3, the DNA is TGTGCCAGCAGCAATTTACTAGAAAACATTCAGTACTTC.